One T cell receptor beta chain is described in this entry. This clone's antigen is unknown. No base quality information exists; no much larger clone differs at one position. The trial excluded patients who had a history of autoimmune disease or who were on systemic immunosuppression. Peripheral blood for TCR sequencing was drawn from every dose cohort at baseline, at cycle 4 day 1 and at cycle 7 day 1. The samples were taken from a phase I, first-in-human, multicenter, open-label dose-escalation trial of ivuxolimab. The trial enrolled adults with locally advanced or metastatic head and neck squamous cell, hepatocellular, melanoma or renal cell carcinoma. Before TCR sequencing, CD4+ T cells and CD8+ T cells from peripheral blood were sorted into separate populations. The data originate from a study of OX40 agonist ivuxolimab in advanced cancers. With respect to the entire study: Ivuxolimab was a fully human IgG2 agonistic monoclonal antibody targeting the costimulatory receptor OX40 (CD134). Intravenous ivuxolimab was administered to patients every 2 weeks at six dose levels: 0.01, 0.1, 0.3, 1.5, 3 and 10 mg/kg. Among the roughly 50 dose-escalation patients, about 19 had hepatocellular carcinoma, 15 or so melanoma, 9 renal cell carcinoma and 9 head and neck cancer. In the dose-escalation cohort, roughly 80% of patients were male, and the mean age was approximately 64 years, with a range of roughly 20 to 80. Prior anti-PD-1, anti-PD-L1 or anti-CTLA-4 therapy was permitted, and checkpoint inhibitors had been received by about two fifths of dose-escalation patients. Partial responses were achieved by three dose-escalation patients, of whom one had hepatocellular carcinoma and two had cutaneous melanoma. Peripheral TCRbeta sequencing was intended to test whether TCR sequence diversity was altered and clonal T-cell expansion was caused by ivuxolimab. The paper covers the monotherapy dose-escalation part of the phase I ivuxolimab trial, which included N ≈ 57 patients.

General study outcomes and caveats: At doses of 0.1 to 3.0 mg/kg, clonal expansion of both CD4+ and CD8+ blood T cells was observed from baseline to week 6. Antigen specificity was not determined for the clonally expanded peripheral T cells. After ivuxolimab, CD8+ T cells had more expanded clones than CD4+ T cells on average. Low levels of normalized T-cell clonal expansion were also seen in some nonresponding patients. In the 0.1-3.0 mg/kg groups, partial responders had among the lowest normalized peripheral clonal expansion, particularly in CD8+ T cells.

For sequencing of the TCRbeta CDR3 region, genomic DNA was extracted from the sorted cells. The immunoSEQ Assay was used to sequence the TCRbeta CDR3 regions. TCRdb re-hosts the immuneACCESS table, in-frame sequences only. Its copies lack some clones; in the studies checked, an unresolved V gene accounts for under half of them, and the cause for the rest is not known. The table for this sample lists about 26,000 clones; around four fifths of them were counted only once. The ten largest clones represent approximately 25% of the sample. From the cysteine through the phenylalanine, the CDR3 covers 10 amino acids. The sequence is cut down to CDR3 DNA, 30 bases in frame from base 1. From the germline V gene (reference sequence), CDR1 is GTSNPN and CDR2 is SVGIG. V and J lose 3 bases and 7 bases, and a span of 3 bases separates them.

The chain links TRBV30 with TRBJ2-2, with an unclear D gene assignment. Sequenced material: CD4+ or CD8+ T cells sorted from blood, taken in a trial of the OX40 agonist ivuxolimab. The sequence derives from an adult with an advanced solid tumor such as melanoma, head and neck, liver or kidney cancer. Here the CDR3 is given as CAWRVGELFF. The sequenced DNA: TGTGCCTGGAGGGTCGGGGAGCTGTTTTTT.